A single sample gave rise to the 30 T cell receptor beta chains below, sequenced in a study of T cell responses to AZD1222 COVID-19 vaccine. Clones were sequenced by immunoSEQ multiplex PCR, and TCRdb holds only the in-frame ones, with some missing. The data show 200,000 to 250,000 clones, roughly 94% seen once. The specimen was peripheral blood, collected 28 days after the second dose of the MenACWY control vaccine. The receptors were sampled from an adult who received the MenACWY meningococcal vaccine as a control.

This chain uses TRBV3-1 (or the pseudogene TRBV3-2) with TRBJ2-7; D is ambiguous. Trimming cost V 4 bases and J 2 bases, with 9 bases left between them. Germline V lookup: CDR1 LGHDT, CDR2 YNNKEL (reference sequence). This CDR3 spans 13 amino acids. The CDR3 protein is CASSRGETYEQYF. The CDR3 DNA reads as TGTGCCAGCAGCCGTGGGGAAACCTACGAGCAGTACTTC.

The sample holds one count of this clone. The V and J genes are TRBV6-5 and TRBJ1-2; 8 bases align to TRBD1. Germline CDR1 and CDR2: MNHEY and SVGAGI. The CDR3 spans 13 residues. The ends lost 7 bases at V and 7 bases at J; junction bases unmatched: 8. The CDR3 sequence is CASTQDRASGYTF. The CDR3 coding sequence is TGTGCCAGCACCCAGGACAGGGCCTCTGGCTACACCTTC.

V is TRBV7-2 and J is TRBJ2-1; 7 positions agree with TRBD2. Trimming at V came to 2 bases and at J to 8 bases, leaving 9 bases not matched to a gene. This CDR3 has 15 amino acids. Germline V gives CDR1 SGHTA, CDR2 FQGNSA. The CDR3 DNA is TGTGCCAGCAGCTTAATTCCGGGACGGGAGGATGAGCAGTTCTTC. Protein product: CASSLIPGREDEQFF.

With regard to this clone: One junction end disagrees with the germline gene, perhaps due to a read error. The rearrangement joins TRBV7-7 to TRBJ2-2; 11 bases map to TRBD2. The CDR3 loop spans 15 amino acids. Germline V gene sequence: CDR1 SSHAT, CDR2 FNYEAQ (reference sequence). As DNA, the CDR3 is TGTGCTAGCAGACCTACTAGCGGGAGCCCCGGGGAGCTGTTTTTT. It yields the protein CASRPTSGSPGELFF.

This clone was detected only a few times. The chain couples TRBV6-5 to TRBJ2-1; D ambiguous. V dropped 6 bases and J dropped 7 bases, with 13 bases sitting between them. CDR1 and CDR2 (germline): MNHEY, SVGAGI. The CDR3 sequence is 13 residues long. The CDR3 spells CASRKDGVNEQFF. The CDR3 DNA is TGTGCCAGCAGGAAGGACGGTGTAAATGAGCAGTTCTTC.

CDR3 region: CASSLDPSGGFYEQYF. The CDR3, as DNA: TGTGCCAGCAGCTTAGACCCTAGCGGGGGGTTCTACGAGCAGTACTTC. The chain employs TRBV27 and TRBJ2-7; TRBD2 matches at 11 bases. The CDR3 runs 16 residues. Unmatched junction bases numbered 10, after V lost 6 bases and J lost 3 bases. Germline V gene lookup returns CDR1 MNHEY and CDR2 SMNVEV (reference sequence).

The V call is TRBV12-3 or TRBV12-4, the J call TRBJ1-2; D is unresolved. The CDR3 covers 13 residues. Trimming left V 5 bases short and J 8 bases short, with 15 bases between. CDR3 bases: TGTGCCAGCAGTAATTTTCCTTCTATGGGCTACACCTTC. This codes for CASSNFPSMGYTF.

This chain uses TRBV2 with TRBJ1-1, with 7 positions matching TRBD1. This CDR3 has 13 residues. CDR1 SNHLY and CDR2 FYNNEI come from the germline V gene. V lost 6 bases to trimming and J lost 7 bases; unmatched junction nucleotides: 8. The DNA for the CDR3 is TGTGCCAGCAGCAACCGACAGGGACATGAAGCTTTCTTT. Translation gives CASSNRQGHEAFF.

The chain links TRBV14 to TRBJ2-7, with TRBD2 as a possible D gene (5 bases). This CDR3 region has 13 residues. Per germline, CDR1 SGHDN and CDR2 FVKESK. Trimming cost V 6 bases and J 3 bases, with 12 bases left between them. The CDR3 loop is CASRTNSHYEQYF. The CDR3 coding sequence is TGTGCCAGCAGGACTAACAGCCACTACGAGCAGTACTTC. The full variable domain, its missing parts supplied by reference TRBV14 and TRBJ2-7, is EAGVTQFPSHSVIEKGQTVTLRCDPISGHDNLYWYRRVMGKEIKFLLHFVKESKQDESGMPNNRFLAERTGGTYSTLKVQPAELEDSGVYFCASRTNSHYEQYFGPGTRLTVT.

The rearrangement uses TRBV7-9 and TRBJ1-2; D unclear. Germline V gives CDR1 SEHNR, CDR2 FQNEAQ (reference sequence). The CDR3 extends over 12 amino acids. V lost 1 base to trimming and J lost 7 bases, with 7 bases between them. Here the CDR3 reads CASSLGLAGYTF. CDR3 DNA: TGTGCCAGCAGCTTAGGACTGGCTGGCTACACCTTC.

This chain uses TRBV27 with TRBJ2-1, with TRBD1 as a possible D gene (5 bases). The CDR3 is 12 residues long. Germline V CDR1 and CDR2: MNHEY, SMNVEV (reference sequence). V lost 7 bases, J lost 6 bases, and 10 bases lay in between. Written as DNA, the CDR3 is TGTGCCAGCACCTCAGGGTCCAATGAGCAGTTCTTC. Translating gives CASTSGSNEQFF.

The genes are TRBV4-3 and TRBJ2-1, with TRBD2 identical over 11 bases. Trimming removed 5 bases from V and 7 bases from J; junction bases left unmatched: 10. The CDR3 length is 16 residues. Germline CDR1 reads LGHNA; CDR2 reads YSLEER. The CDR3 protein is CASSYIAGGPRNEQFF. The DNA for the CDR3 is TGCGCCAGCAGCTACATAGCGGGGGGGCCAAGGAATGAGCAGTTCTTC.

The chain is built from TRBV6-2 or TRBV6-3 and TRBJ2-3; D might be TRBD2 (5 bases). Germline V gene lookup returns CDR1 MNHEY and CDR2 SVGEGT. V dropped 2 bases and J dropped 10 bases, with 10 bases sitting between them. The CDR3 runs 12 residues. CDR3 nucleotide sequence: TGTGCCAGCAGTTACGGTGGGGAGCCGCAGTATTTT. It encodes CASSYGGEPQYF.

V is TRBV6-4 and J is TRBJ2-3; unclear D gene. The CDR3 has 15 amino acids. The V end lost 6 bases, the J end lost 1 base, and 14 bases lay between the germline ends. In germline, CDR1 is MRHNA, CDR2 SNTAGT. CDR3 coding DNA: TGTGCCAGCAGCCCCGGCCAGGTGGGCACAGATACGCAGTATTTT. Protein: CASSPGQVGTDTQYF.

The genes are TRBV3-1 (or the pseudogene TRBV3-2) and TRBJ1-3; 7 bases map to TRBD1. The V gene end was trimmed by 5 bases and the J gene end by 8 bases; junction bases not matched to a gene: 9. Germline loops: CDR1 LGHDT, CDR2 YNNKEL (reference sequence). The CDR3 has 14 residues. Here the CDR3 reads CASSVGQPVHTIYF. The CDR3 DNA is TGTGCCAGCAGCGTGGGACAGCCTGTTCACACCATATATTTT.

This clone has just one count. The chain couples TRBV29-1 to TRBJ2-7; D is ambiguous. The V end was cut by 4 bases, the J end by 5 bases, with 18 bases between. Per germline, CDR1 SQVTM and CDR2 ANQGSEA. The CDR3 loop spans 14 amino acids. The CDR3 nucleotides are TGCAGCGTTGCGCGGAGTCAAGGGTCGCACGAGCAGTACTTC. Translating gives CSVARSQGSHEQYF.

V is TRBV4-1 and J is TRBJ2-1; D may correspond to TRBD1 or TRBD2 (6 bases each). V was clipped by 0 bases and J by 5 bases, with 14 bases between them. Germline-derived CDR1 and CDR2 are MGHRA and YSYEKL. This CDR3 region has 16 residues. The CDR3 loop reads CASSQDWGASDNEQFF. The CDR3 coding sequence is TGCGCCAGCAGCCAAGATTGGGGGGCGAGCGACAATGAGCAGTTCTTC.

The chain carries TRBV10-3 and TRBJ1-1; 11 nucleotides match TRBD1. Looked up from germline, CDR1 is ENHRY and CDR2 is SYGVKD. The CDR3 runs 15 residues. V trimming: 5 bases; J trimming: 5 bases; junction bases outside the gene matches: 7. CDR3 amino acids: CAISPAGTGGTEAFF. DNA of the CDR3: TGTGCCATCAGTCCGGCCGGGACAGGGGGGACTGAAGCTTTCTTT.

The chain links TRBV13 to TRBJ2-3; D possibly corresponds to TRBD2 (6 bases). The germline CDR1 and CDR2 sequences are PRHDT and FYEKMQ (reference sequence). V lost 2 bases to trimming and J lost 0 bases, with 15 bases between them. The CDR3 has 17 amino acids. The CDR3 DNA follows: TGTGCCAGCAGCTTATCTGGCGGGGAGACTAGCACAGATACGCAGTATTTT. Encoded protein: CASSLSGGETSTDTQYF.

This sequence joins TRBV4-2 and TRBJ2-5; D not certain. Germline assignment: CDR1 LGHNA and CDR2 YNFKEQ. CDR3 length: 12 amino acids. Trimming stripped 0 bases from V and 4 bases from J, with 3 bases between. CDR3 sequence: CASSQEGETQYF. CDR3 in DNA: TGTGCCAGCAGCCAAGAAGGAGAGACCCAGTACTTC.

This clone appeared once. The rearrangement joins TRBV27 to TRBJ1-1; D is possibly TRBD1 (6 bases). Germline values: CDR1 MNHEY, CDR2 SMNVEV (reference sequence). This CDR3 comprises 15 residues. V lost 3 bases to trimming and J lost 1 base, with 12 bases between them. CDR3 residues: CASSLQGIRNTEAFF. DNA for the CDR3: TGTGCCAGCAGTTTGCAGGGGATCCGGAACACTGAAGCTTTCTTT.

The V call is TRBV4-3, the J call TRBJ2-3; TRBD2 matches 12 bases. J lost 6 bases, V lost 1 base, and 5 bases had no gene match. Germline-derived CDR1 and CDR2 are LGHNA and YSLEER. The CDR3 consists of 16 residues. In DNA, the CDR3 is TGCGCCAGCAGCCAAGGACTAGCGGGGGTCCCGGATACGCAGTATTTT. Its translation is CASSQGLAGVPDTQYF.

V is TRBV4-2 and J is TRBJ1-3; D might be TRBD1 (6 bases). V shed 1 base and J shed 0 bases, with 10 bases lying between them. Germline loops: CDR1 LGHNA, CDR2 YNFKEQ. CDR3 size: 16 residues. The CDR3 bases are TGTGCCAGCAGCCAAGCCCGGGGGGCCTCTGGAAACACCATATATTTT. Amino acid sequence: CASSQARGASGNTIYF.

This rearrangement joins TRBV7-9 to TRBJ1-6; D is unclear. The CDR3 has 15 residues. CDR1 is SEHNR, CDR2 FQNEAQ, per germline (reference sequence). Trimming stripped 5 bases from V and 9 bases from J, with 17 bases between. Here the CDR3 reads CASSPVGDSGSPLHF. For the CDR3, the DNA is TGTGCCAGCAGCCCAGTCGGTGATTCAGGTTCACCCCTCCACTTT.

The chain employs TRBV18 and TRBJ2-1, with 13 positions matching TRBD2. The length of the CDR3 is 18 residues. Trimming at V came to 3 bases and at J to 1 base, leaving 6 bases not matched to a gene. Germline V gene data show CDR1 as KGHSH and CDR2 as LQKENI. DNA of the CDR3: TGTGCCAGCTCACCGACTAGCGGGGGGCTCGGGTCCTACAATGAGCAGTTCTTC. Residues: CASSPTSGGLGSYNEQFF.

The chain carries TRBV11-2 and TRBJ1-1; D remains unclear. Trimming stripped 7 bases from V and 4 bases from J, with 13 bases between. Germline CDR1 reads SGHAT; CDR2 reads FQNNGV. The CDR3 totals 13 residues. CDR3 coding DNA: TGTGCCAGCACCGGGAAATCGGGCACTGAAGCTTTCTTT. Its protein is CASTGKSGTEAFF.

This chain connects TRBV4-1 to TRBJ2-3, with D perhaps matching TRBD2 (6 bases). V lost 4 bases and J lost 1, with 15 bases in between. Per the germline V gene, CDR1 is MGHRA and CDR2 is YSYEKL. The CDR3 is 16 amino acids. The CDR3 DNA reads TGCGCCAGCAGCCGCGCGGACGGGGGTGGCACAGATACGCAGTATTTT. This gives the protein CASSRADGGGTDTQYF.

The CDR3 protein is CATSEEQGSNEQFF. The DNA of the CDR3 is TGTGCCACCAGTGAGGAACAGGGGAGCAATGAGCAGTTCTTC. The chain has TRBV24-1 and TRBJ2-1, with 7 bases fitting TRBD1. Germline values: CDR1 KGHDR, CDR2 SFDVKD. Trimming removed 4 bases from V and 6 bases from J; junction bases left unmatched: 5. This CDR3 has 14 residues.

This sequence joins TRBV5-1 and TRBJ1-2; a possible D gene is TRBD1 (5 bases). Between the trimmed V and J ends, which lost 0 bases and 8 bases, there was a span of 14 bases. This CDR3 comprises 14 residues. Germline V CDR1 and CDR2: SGHRS, YFSETQ. CDR3 sequence (DNA): TGCGCCAGCAGCTTGGAGGGCAGGGCGGAAGGCTACACCTTC. This sequence encodes CASSLEGRAEGYTF.

The chain links TRBV27 to TRBJ2-7, with TRBD1 matching 8 bases. Germline V gives CDR1 MNHEY, CDR2 SMNVEV (reference sequence). The CDR3 runs to 13 residues. J gave up 6 bases and V 3 bases, and 4 bases lay outside the gene matches. This chain's CDR3 is CASSFQGAVEQYF. CDR3 in DNA: TGTGCCAGCAGTTTTCAGGGGGCGGTCGAGCAGTACTTC.